The 3 T cell receptor beta chains listed next were all sequenced from one sample in a study of blood T cell repertoires in COVID-19. Only in-frame clones appear in the TCRdb table, and some are missing; sequencing was by immunoSEQ multiplex PCR. The data hold 250,000 to 300,000 clones, with approximately 91% observed a single time. The source material was PBMCs or T cells enriched from blood (not recorded which). These receptor sequences come from a woman aged 40 to 55 with acute COVID-19.

Only one count was recorded for this clone. The rearrangement uses TRBV5-4 and TRBJ1-6; TRBD1 matches 10 bases. There are 15 residues in the CDR3. Germline loops: CDR1 SGHNT, CDR2 YYREEE (reference sequence). The junction had 4 bases not matched to a gene; V was cut back by 1 base and J by 9 bases. CDR3 nucleotide sequence: TGTGCCAGCAGCTTGCCCGGGACAGGGGTTTCACCCCTCCACTTT. Amino acids: CASSLPGTGVSPLHF.

The V and J genes are TRBV5-1 and TRBJ2-3, with 10 bases that match TRBD2. CDR3 length: 17 residues. The germline CDR1 and CDR2 sequences are SGHRS and YFSETQ. V dropped 4 bases and J dropped 2; count of bases not matched to a gene: 10. The chain's CDR3 is CASSPGVAGGNTDTQYF. The CDR3 region has the DNA TGCGCCAGCAGCCCCGGGGTAGCGGGAGGTAACACAGATACGCAGTATTTT. The whole variable domain, remainder taken from reference TRBV5-1 and TRBJ2-3, is KAGVTQTPRYLIKTRGQQVTLSCSPISGHRSVSWYQQTPGQGLQFLFEYFSETQRNKGNFPGRFSGRQFSNSRSEMNVSTLELGDSALYLCASSPGVAGGNTDTQYFGPGTRLTVL.

The chain links TRBV7-2 to TRBJ2-1, with D maybe TRBD2 (6 bases). Germline lookup yields CDR1 SGHTA and CDR2 FQGNSA. This CDR3 is built from 15 residues. Trimming pared 5 bases from V and 7 bases from J, leaving 18 bases between. CDR3 coding DNA: TGTGCCAGCAGCCCCGACGCGGGCCGGGGGAATGAGCAGTTCTTC. Amino acids: CASSPDAGRGNEQFF.